A single sample is the source of the 13 T cell receptor beta chains below, sequenced in a study of blood T cell repertoires in COVID-19. Only in-frame clones appear in the TCRdb table, and some are missing; sequencing was by immunoSEQ multiplex PCR. The sample yields roughly 84,000 clones, approximately 78% seen once. The sample was peripheral blood. The receptors were gathered from a man in his sixties with COVID-19, enrolled during active disease.

The chain links TRBV19 to TRBJ1-2; maybe TRBD1 (6 bases). This CDR3 has 18 amino acids. Germline V gene lookup returns CDR1 LNHDA and CDR2 SQIVND (reference sequence). Trimming took 5 bases from V and 4 from J, leaving 26 bases between them. In nucleotides, the CDR3 is TGTGCCAGTAGTTTGCTTGAAGGGGGAATTGGCGGCGGCTATGGCTACACCTTC. Protein sequence: CASSLLEGGIGGGYGYTF.

This sequence joins TRBV18 and TRBJ1-1, with 7 bases lining up with TRBD1. The germline V gene has CDR1 KGHSH and CDR2 LQKENI. This CDR3 spans 15 amino acids. V trimming: 3 bases; J trimming: 2 bases; junction bases outside the gene matches: 6. The CDR3 sequence: CASSPRDRVNTEAFF. The CDR3 nucleotides are TGTGCCAGCTCACCCCGAGACAGGGTAAACACTGAAGCTTTCTTT.

This clone was detected only a few times. The rearrangement joins TRBV6-5 to TRBJ1-2; D is unclear. V was trimmed by 4 bases and J by 8 bases, leaving 14 bases between them. Germline CDR1 reads MNHEY; CDR2 reads SVGAGI. The CDR3 is made up of 13 amino acids. The CDR3 loop reads CASSLDTAGGYTF. The CDR3 nucleotides read TGTGCCAGCAGTTTAGACACCGCGGGGGGCTACACCTTC.

The chain joins TRBV5-4 to TRBJ2-1, with 7 bases matching TRBD2. J gave up 6 bases and V 4 bases, and 7 bases lay outside the gene matches. The CDR3 runs to 14 residues. CDR1 and CDR2 from the germline V gene are SGHNT and YYREEE (reference sequence). DNA for the CDR3: TGTGCCAGCAGCGGTCGCGGGGGAGTCAATGAGCAGTTCTTC. It translates to CASSGRGGVNEQFF. Drawing the rest from reference TRBV5-4 and TRBJ2-1, the complete variable domain is ETGVTQSPTHLIKTRGQQVTLRCSSQSGHNTVSWYQQALGQGPQFIFQYYREEENGRGNFPPRFSGLQFPNYSSELNVNALELDDSALYLCASSGRGGVNEQFFGPGTRLTVL.

The rearrangement joins TRBV12-3 or TRBV12-4 to TRBJ2-5; a possible D gene is TRBD2 (6 bases). The CDR3 contains 13 residues. V dropped 6 bases and J dropped 4 bases, with 12 bases sitting between them. In nucleotides, the CDR3 is TGTGCCAGCAGCGCCTCCGGGAGAGAGACCCAGTACTTC. Protein product: CASSASGRETQYF.

The chain joins TRBV7-3 to TRBJ2-5; a weak D match, TRBD2 (6 bases). CDR3 length: 15 amino acids. The V and J ends lost 5 bases and 5 bases respectively, with 18 bases between them. CDR1 is SGHTA and CDR2 is FQGTGA in the germline V gene. In nucleotides, the CDR3 is TGTGCCAGCAGCCCCGCGAGCGGGCGTGGGGAGACCCAGTACTTC. It codes for CASSPASGRGETQYF.

This sequence joins TRBV4-1 and TRBJ2-5, with 8 bases identical to TRBD2. Germline assignment: CDR1 MGHRA and CDR2 YSYEKL. V lost 0 bases and J lost 1; bases outside the gene matches: 13. The CDR3 is 19 residues long. CDR3 DNA sequence: TGCGCCAGCAGCCAAGAAGATTGGGGACGGGGGGGCCCCCAAGAGACCCAGTACTTC. It encodes CASSQEDWGRGGPQETQYF.

The rearrangement joins TRBV24-1 to TRBJ2-2; unclear D gene. The V end was cut by 1 base, the J end by 7 bases, with 6 bases between. This CDR3 contains 13 residues. Germline CDR1 and CDR2: KGHDR and SFDVKD. The CDR3 sequence: CATSDFGGGELFF. CDR3 in DNA: TGTGCCACCAGTGATTTCGGCGGCGGGGAGCTGTTTTTT.

The chain recombines TRBV18 with TRBJ2-3, with 9 bases matching TRBD2. With 3 bases clipped from V and 0 bases from J, the junction kept 13 bases outside the gene matches. Germline CDR1 reads KGHSH; CDR2 reads LQKENI. The CDR3 consists of 19 residues. The CDR3 DNA reads TGTGCCAGCTCACCTTATTGGGAAACTAGCGGGCAAAGCACAGATACGCAGTATTTT. As protein: CASSPYWETSGQSTDTQYF.

The chain employs TRBV6-2 or TRBV6-3 and TRBJ1-1; tentatively, D is TRBD1 (6 bases). The V gene's germline CDR1 is MNHEY and CDR2 SVGEGT. V lost 0 bases to trimming and J lost 1 base, with 12 bases between them. The CDR3 totals 16 residues. This CDR3 is CASSYSREGGNTEAFF. Here the CDR3 DNA reads TGTGCCAGCAGTTACTCGAGGGAGGGGGGGAACACTGAAGCTTTCTTT.

This clone was counted many times. The V and J genes are TRBV24-1 and TRBJ1-4; 7 bases fit TRBD1. This CDR3 has 15 amino acids. Germline V gives CDR1 KGHDR, CDR2 SFDVKD. V lost 9 bases, J lost 1 base, and 7 bases stayed unmatched. The CDR3 DNA reads as TGTGCCACCCGACAGGGATTCGTAACTAATGAAAAACTGTTTTTT. Protein product: CATRQGFVTNEKLFF.

This chain links TRBV4-1 with TRBJ2-5; TRBD2 agrees at 16 bases. V lost 2 bases, J lost 6 bases, and 9 bases stayed unmatched. The germline CDR1 and CDR2 sequences are MGHRA and YSYEKL. CDR3 length: 18 amino acids. The CDR3 is CASSQLDLGLAGGKTQYF. DNA of the CDR3: TGCGCCAGCAGCCAACTGGACCTGGGACTAGCGGGAGGGAAGACCCAGTACTTC.

This chain uses TRBV6-1 with TRBJ2-3; TRBD2 is a possible D gene (6 bases). The V gene's germline CDR1 is MNHNS and CDR2 SASEGT. The CDR3 is made up of 13 amino acids. Trimming took 2 bases from V and 10 from J, leaving 13 bases between them. The CDR3 region has the DNA TGTGCCAGCAGTGAAAATTTGGGGGGTTCGCAGTATTTT. It is translated as CASSENLGGSQYF.